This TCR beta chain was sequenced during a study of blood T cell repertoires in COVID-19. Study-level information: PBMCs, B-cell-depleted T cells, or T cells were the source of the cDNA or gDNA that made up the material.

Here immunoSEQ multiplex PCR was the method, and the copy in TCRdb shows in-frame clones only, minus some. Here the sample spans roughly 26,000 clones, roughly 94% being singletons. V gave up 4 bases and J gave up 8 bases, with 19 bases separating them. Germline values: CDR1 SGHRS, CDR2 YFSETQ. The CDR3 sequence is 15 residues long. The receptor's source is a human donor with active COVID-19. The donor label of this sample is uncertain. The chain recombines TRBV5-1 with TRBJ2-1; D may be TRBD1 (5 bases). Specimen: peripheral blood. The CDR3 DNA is TGCGCCAGCAGCATCCGACCAGGCGTAGGGGATGAGCAGTTCTTC. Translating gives CASSIRPGVGDEQFF.